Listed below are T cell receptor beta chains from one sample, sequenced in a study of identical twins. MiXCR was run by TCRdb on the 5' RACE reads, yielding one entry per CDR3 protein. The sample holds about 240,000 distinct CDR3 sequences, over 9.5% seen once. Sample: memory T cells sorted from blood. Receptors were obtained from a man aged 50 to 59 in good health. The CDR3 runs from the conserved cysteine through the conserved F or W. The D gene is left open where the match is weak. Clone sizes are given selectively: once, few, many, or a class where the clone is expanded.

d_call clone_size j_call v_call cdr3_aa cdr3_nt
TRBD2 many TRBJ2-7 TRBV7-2 CASSTGLAGVGQYF TGTGCCAGCAGCACGGGACTAGCGGGAGTTGGGCAGTACTTC
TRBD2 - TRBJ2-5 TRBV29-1 CSAPVSTGGTQYF TGCAGCGCCCCCGTTTCCACGGGAGGGACCCAGTACTTC
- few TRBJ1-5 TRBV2 CASSDGRGNNQPQHF TGTGCCAGCAGTGATGGCAGGGGAAACAATCAGCCCCAGCATTTT
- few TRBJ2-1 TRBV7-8 CASSSGRRGRSYNEQFF TGTGCCAGCAGCTCGGGACGGCGGGGGCGATCCTACAATGAGCAGTTCTTC
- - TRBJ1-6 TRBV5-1 CASSLVVGQLNSPLHF TGCGCCAGCAGCTTGGTGGTTGGACAGCTGAATTCACCCCTCCACTTT
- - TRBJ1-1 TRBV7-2 CASRTGRATEAFF TGTGCCAGCAGAACAGGCCGGGCCACTGAAGCTTTCTTT
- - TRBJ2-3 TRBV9 CASSVGLVADTQYF TGTGCCAGCAGCGTAGGGCTGGTCGCAGATACGCAGTATTTT
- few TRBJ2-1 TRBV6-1 CASSRAGEVNEQFF TGTGCCAGCAGTCGGGCAGGGGAGGTCAATGAGCAGTTCTTC
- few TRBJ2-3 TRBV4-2 CASSQDLGTSDTQYF TGTGCCAGCAGCCAAGATCTGGGGACCTCAGATACGCAGTATTTT
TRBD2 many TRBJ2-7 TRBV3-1 CASSQDRDYYEQYF TGTGCCAGCAGCCAAGACCGGGACTACTACGAGCAGTACTTC
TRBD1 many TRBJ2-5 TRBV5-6 CASSFRGYQETQYF TGTGCCAGCAGTTTCAGGGGGTACCAAGAGACCCAGTACTTC
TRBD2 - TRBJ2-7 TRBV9 CASSLSGRYDEQYF TGTGCCAGCAGCCTTAGCGGGAGGTACGACGAGCAGTACTTC
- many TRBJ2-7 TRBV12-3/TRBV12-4 CASRISAGGYEQYF TGTGCCAGCAGAATCTCGGCAGGGGGGTACGAGCAGTACTTC
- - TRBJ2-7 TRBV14 CASSQAVEQYF TGTGCCAGCAGCCAAGCGGTAGAGCAGTACTTC
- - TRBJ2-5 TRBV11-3 CASSLISGPAETQYF TGTGCCAGCAGCTTGATATCAGGGCCTGCGGAGACCCAGTACTTC
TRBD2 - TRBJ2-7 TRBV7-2 CASSSRTSGRSYEQYF TGTGCCAGCAGTTCAAGGACTAGCGGGAGATCCTACGAGCAGTACTTC
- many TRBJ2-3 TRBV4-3 CASSQDWSQGIDTQYF TGCGCCAGCAGCCAAGATTGGTCGCAGGGGATAGATACGCAGTATTTT